This entry features one TCR beta chain sequence. The target antigen is unknown. This sample was taken from a study of OX40 agonist ivuxolimab in advanced cancers. The assay was immunoSEQ multiplex PCR, and TCRdb's table has in-frame clones only and misses some. The top ten hold around 13% of the sample, which has about 40,000 clones, around 89% seen once. Baseline, cycle 4 day 1, and cycle 7 day 1 were the blood sampling points. Study-wide results and limits: Low normalized T-cell clonal expansion was additionally recorded for some nonresponders.

The germline V gene encodes CDR1 SNHLY and CDR2 FYNNEI. CDR3 length: 12 residues. The J segment lost 7 bases and the V segment lost 11 bases, leaving 7 bases of the junction unmatched. The chain uses TRBV2 and TRBJ1-1; TRBD1 agrees at 10 bases. The sequence derives from an adult with an advanced solid tumor such as melanoma, head and neck, liver or kidney cancer. The source was CD4+ or CD8+ T cells sorted from blood, collected in a trial of the OX40 agonist ivuxolimab. The CDR3 loop is CAGDRGLDEAFF. In nucleotides, the CDR3 is TGTGCCGGCGACAGGGGGCTTGATGAAGCTTTCTTT.